This TCR beta chain was observed in a study of beta chain features in type 1 diabetes. Study-level findings and limits: The naive, central memory and Treg TCRB repertoires looked more alike in patients than they did in healthy donors.

V was pared by 3 bases and J by 6 bases, with 4 bases of the junction left unmatched. Germline loops: CDR1 SGHRS, CDR2 YFSETQ. The CDR3 sequence is 14 residues long. TCRB transcripts that were expressed got sequenced, as all of the isolated RNA had been reverse transcribed. Some clones are missing from TCRdb's copy, which holds only in-frame ones; the method was immunoSEQ multiplex PCR. The table includes 200,000 to 300,000 clones, about 25% detected once. As for this clone: What it binds is unknown.

This sequence was found in a man aged 25 to 45 in good health. Sequenced input: central memory CD4+ T cells from blood. This chain joins TRBV5-1 and TRBJ2-7, with 12 positions matching TRBD2. The CDR3 region has the DNA TGCGCCAGCAGCTCCCGACTAGCGGGAGCCGAGCAGTACTTC. It translates to CASSSRLAGAEQYF.